These 16 T cell receptor beta chains were sequenced from one sample in a study of cytotoxic CD8 clonotypes in ibrutinib-treated CLL. The protocol was immunoSEQ multiplex PCR, while the TCRdb copy is restricted to in-frame clones and leaves out a portion. The sample lists approximately 74,000 clones; 80% were seen once. Specimen: PBMCs, collected at disease progression, from a patient treated with ibrutinib. These TCRs come from a human donor with chronic lymphocytic leukemia.

The chain employs TRBV7-9 and TRBJ1-2, with TRBD1 as a possible D gene (5 bases). V lost 5 bases, J lost 8 bases, and 24 bases lay in between. In germline, CDR1 is SEHNR, CDR2 FQNEAQ (reference sequence). This CDR3 has 16 residues. CDR3 residues: CASSAIKPGAGEGYTF. CDR3 bases: TGTGCCAGCAGCGCGATAAAGCCGGGCGCGGGGGAGGGCTACACCTTC.

This sequence joins TRBV28 and TRBJ2-7; D perhaps matches TRBD1 (7 bases). The CDR3 totals 14 residues. The V end was cut by 3 bases, the J end by 4 bases, with 13 bases between. CDR1 and CDR2 (germline): MDHEN, SYDVKM. In DNA, the CDR3 is TGTGCCAGCAGTTTGCCACAGGGGACTTACGAGCAGTACTTC. This gives the protein CASSLPQGTYEQYF.

Remarks on this clone: Within the sample, other DNA sequences also encode this same CDR3. This chain uses TRBV30 with TRBJ1-2; tentatively, D is TRBD1 (5 bases). The germline V gene encodes CDR1 GTSNPN and CDR2 SVGIG (reference sequence). The CDR3 has 10 amino acids. Trimming cost V 7 bases and J 4 bases, with 7 bases left between them. For the CDR3, the DNA is TGTGCCTCGGGACCCTATGGCTACACCTTC. Amino acids: CASGPYGYTF.

J is TRBJ1-5 and V is TRBV5-1, with 7 nucleotides matching TRBD1. This CDR3 contains 15 residues. CDR1 SGHRS and CDR2 YFSETQ come from the germline V gene. The V gene end was trimmed by 4 bases and the J gene end by 1 base; junction bases not matched to a gene: 5. CDR3 nucleotide sequence: TGCGCCAGCAGCGCCACAGGGGTGAGCAATCAGCCCCAGCATTTT. Protein: CASSATGVSNQPQHF.

The V call is TRBV11-2, the J call TRBJ2-7; 9 bases map to TRBD2. In germline, CDR1 is SGHAT, CDR2 FQNNGV. V lost 4 bases, J lost 4 bases, and 5 bases stayed unmatched. The CDR3 is made up of 14 amino acids. The CDR3 loop reads CASSWTSATYEQYF. The CDR3 DNA reads TGTGCCAGCAGCTGGACTAGCGCGACTTACGAGCAGTACTTC.

The V gene is TRBV5-8, the J gene TRBJ2-7; 7 bases line up with TRBD1. Germline V gene sequence: CDR1 SGHTS, CDR2 YDEGEE. The CDR3 has 16 residues. The J segment lost 7 bases and the V segment lost 2 bases, leaving 15 bases of the junction unmatched. CDR3 nucleotides: TGTGCCAGCAGCTTCCTGACAGGGTCGGGGCCAAGGGAGCAGTACTTC. Translated: CASSFLTGSGPREQYF.

This clone was counted between two and nine times. V and J are TRBV9 and TRBJ1-1, with D possibly TRBD1 on 5 matching bases. The CDR3 is made up of 15 amino acids. Trimming cost V 3 bases and J 4 bases, with 16 bases left between them. The germline V gene encodes CDR1 SGDLS and CDR2 YYNGEE. The CDR3 coding sequence is TGTGCCAGCAGCGCCTCCAGAGGGGTGAGCACTGAAGCTTTCTTT. Protein product: CASSASRGVSTEAFF.

The chain uses TRBV7-3 and TRBJ2-5; D possibly corresponds to TRBD1 (5 bases). V dropped 5 bases and J dropped 5 bases, with 12 bases sitting between them. This CDR3 spans 13 amino acids. Germline lookup yields CDR1 SGHTA and CDR2 FQGTGA. For the CDR3, the DNA is TGTGCCAGCAGCGCTTCAGGGCTGGAGACCCAGTACTTC. Translating gives CASSASGLETQYF. Supplemented by reference TRBV7-3 and TRBJ2-5, the full variable domain reads GAGVSQTPSNKVTEKGKYVELRCDPISGHTALYWYRQSLGQGPEFLIYFQGTGAADDSGLPNDRFFAVRPEGSVSTLKIQRTERGDSAVYLCASSASGLETQYFGPGTRLLVL.

This chain uses TRBV4-2 with TRBJ2-1; D perhaps matches TRBD1 (5 bases). The CDR3 sequence is 18 residues long. V was pared by 4 bases and J by 0 bases, with 19 bases between. The germline V gene has CDR1 LGHNA and CDR2 YNFKEQ. The CDR3 region has the DNA TGTGCCAGCAGCCGCTCGCAGGGTAGAACCTCCTCCTACAATGAGCAGTTCTTC. As protein: CASSRSQGRTSSYNEQFF.

This clone was detected a few times. The chain joins TRBV19 to TRBJ1-5; D not resolved. This CDR3 is 13 amino acids long. Germline V CDR1 and CDR2: LNHDA, SQIVND (reference sequence). Between the trimmed V and J ends, which lost 2 bases and 4 bases, there was a span of 6 bases. DNA for the CDR3: TGTGCCAGTAGTATACCGACTAATCAGCCCCAGCATTTT. Translating gives CASSIPTNQPQHF.

The V gene is TRBV5-1, the J gene TRBJ1-1; D unclear. V was trimmed by 4 bases and J by 4 bases, leaving 11 bases between them. Germline V lookup: CDR1 SGHRS, CDR2 YFSETQ. The CDR3 is 13 amino acids. The CDR3 region has the DNA TGCGCCAGCAGCCCATGGGGTCTCACTGAAGCTTTCTTT. This sequence encodes CASSPWGLTEAFF.

The rearrangement links TRBV6-1 to TRBJ1-1; D call uncertain. Germline CDR1 reads MNHNS; CDR2 reads SASEGT. This CDR3 contains 13 residues. V lost 1 base and J 5 bases, leaving 8 bases between the germline ends. Here the CDR3 reads CASSEGRVTEAFF. Written as DNA, the CDR3 is TGTGCCAGCAGTGAAGGCAGAGTTACTGAAGCTTTCTTT.

V is TRBV2 and J is TRBJ2-7, with 11 bases that match TRBD2. The CDR3 length is 15 residues. Unmatched junction bases numbered 5, after V lost 6 bases and J lost 1 base. Germline V gene data show CDR1 as SNHLY and CDR2 as FYNNEI. The CDR3 here is CASRGTSGKSYEQYF. CDR3 bases: TGTGCCAGCAGAGGGACTAGCGGAAAATCCTACGAGCAGTACTTC.

This clone has a single count. The V call is TRBV5-1, the J call TRBJ2-7; D not resolved. V was pared by 3 bases and J by 4 bases, with 5 bases between. The germline V gene encodes CDR1 SGHRS and CDR2 YFSETQ. The CDR3 has 11 residues. The CDR3 region is CASSSLYEQYF. The CDR3 DNA sequence: TGCGCCAGCAGCTCTCTATACGAGCAGTACTTC.

The chain couples TRBV5-1 to TRBJ2-1; the D gene is possibly TRBD1 (6 bases). The CDR3 covers 13 residues. Germline V lookup: CDR1 SGHRS, CDR2 YFSETQ. Deletions cut 4 bases from V and 12 bases from J, with 17 bases between. CDR3 protein: CASSPALGGGQFF. DNA of the CDR3: TGCGCCAGCAGCCCCGCATTAGGGGGTGGGCAGTTCTTC.

The gene calls are TRBV29-1 and TRBJ1-2; D unresolved. There are 17 residues in the CDR3. The germline CDR1 and CDR2 sequences are SQVTM and ANQGSEA. The V gene lost 2 bases and the J gene lost 4 bases, with 23 bases spanning the gap. The DNA for the CDR3 is TGCAGCGTTGAACGATCAAATCAGGTTCCCATACTCTATGGCTACACCTTC. Encoded protein: CSVERSNQVPILYGYTF.